The 16 T cell receptor beta chains reported below all come from one sample, sequenced in a study of resident and recirculating memory T cells in vitiligo. Sequenced by immunoSEQ multiplex PCR; TCRdb stores in-frame clones only, minus some. The data hold more than 35,000 clones, with about 90% observed a single time. The source material was blood. The receptor set was obtained from a male donor with vitiligo.

The chain recombines TRBV7-2 with TRBJ1-2; TRBD1 matches 7 bases. The CDR3 loop spans 15 amino acids. Germline loops: CDR1 SGHTA, CDR2 FQGNSA. Trimming took 4 bases from V and 4 from J; bases not matched to a gene: 9. The CDR3 DNA sequence: TGTGCCAGCAGCTCAAGCCACAGGGGTACCTATGGCTACACCTTC. Amino acid sequence: CASSSSHRGTYGYTF.

V and J are TRBV4-3 and TRBJ2-1, with a possible D match to TRBD2 (7 bases). V lost 0 bases and J 8 bases, leaving 20 bases between the germline ends. Per germline, CDR1 LGHNA and CDR2 YSLEER. The CDR3 loop spans 17 amino acids. Here the CDR3 DNA reads TGCGCCAGCAGCCAAGATTCCCAAGGGGGGGAGGGTGATGAGCAGTTCTTC. Its protein product is CASSQDSQGGEGDEQFF.

The chain combines TRBV5-1 with TRBJ2-3; 7 bases line up with TRBD2. This CDR3 spans 14 amino acids. Looked up from germline, CDR1 is SGHRS and CDR2 is YFSETQ. Germline trimming cut 4 bases from V and 0 bases from J; bases unmatched to any gene: 2. The CDR3 sequence is CASSPSGSTDTQYF. Here the CDR3 DNA reads TGCGCCAGCAGCCCTAGCGGAAGCACAGATACGCAGTATTTT.

The chain links TRBV18 to TRBJ1-5; weak D call: TRBD1 (5 bases). This CDR3 is built from 17 residues. Germline V gene sequence: CDR1 KGHSH, CDR2 LQKENI. V was clipped by 2 bases and J by 4 bases, with 18 bases between them. CDR3 bases: TGTGCCAGCTCACCATTCAAAAGGGGTGGAGGGAATCAGCCCCAGCATTTT. Protein sequence: CASSPFKRGGGNQPQHF.

The chain is built from TRBV9 and TRBJ2-3, with TRBD2 as a possible D gene (7 bases). CDR1 SGDLS and CDR2 YYNGEE come from the germline V gene. The CDR3 runs to 14 residues. V lost 4 bases and J lost 4, with 13 bases in between. This CDR3 is CASSPSGGPDTQYF. For the CDR3, the DNA is TGTGCCAGCAGCCCCTCGGGGGGCCCAGATACGCAGTATTTT. The full variable domain, with the rest looked up from reference TRBV9 and TRBJ2-3, is DSGVTQTPKHLITATGQRVTLRCSPRSGDLSVYWYQQSLDQGLQFLIQYYNGEERAKGNILERFSAQQFPDLHSELNLSSLELGDSALYFCASSPSGGPDTQYFGPGTRLTVL.

The chain couples TRBV4-3 to TRBJ2-1; TRBD2 is a possible D gene (7 bases). Trimming shortened V by 4 bases and J by 3 bases, and 16 bases separated the two germline ends. CDR3 length equals 16 residues. Germline loops: CDR1 LGHNA, CDR2 YSLEER. Written as DNA, the CDR3 is TGCGCCAGCAGCCGCGAAGCAGCGGGACACTACAATGAGCAGTTCTTC. Amino acids: CASSREAAGHYNEQFF.

V and J are TRBV7-3 and TRBJ2-3; 10 positions match TRBD2. Per the germline V gene, CDR1 is SGHTA and CDR2 is FQGTGA. J was trimmed by 5 bases and V by 5 bases; bases with no gene match: 7. This CDR3 is built from 15 residues. CDR3 loop: CASSLLAGGKDTQYF. DNA for the CDR3: TGTGCCAGCAGCCTCTTAGCGGGGGGAAAAGATACGCAGTATTTT.

The chain uses TRBV7-9 and TRBJ2-3; 13 bases map to TRBD2. Germline CDR1 is SEHNR and CDR2 is FQNEAQ (reference sequence). Trimming at V came to 5 bases and at J to 6 bases, leaving 8 bases not matched to a gene. The CDR3 contains 16 residues. CDR3 region: CASSPAGTSGKDTQYF. The CDR3, as DNA: TGTGCCAGCAGCCCCGCCGGGACTAGCGGGAAGGATACGCAGTATTTT.

The rearrangement uses TRBV5-4 and TRBJ1-2; TRBD1 agrees at 8 bases. In germline, CDR1 is SGHNT, CDR2 YYREEE (reference sequence). The CDR3 extends over 15 amino acids. V lost 0 bases to trimming and J lost 4 bases; unmatched junction nucleotides: 5. CDR3 residues: CASSLATGGGYGYTF. Written as DNA, the CDR3 is TGTGCCAGCAGCTTGGCCACAGGGGGGGGCTATGGCTACACCTTC.

The count of this clone is one. The chain carries TRBV7-2 and TRBJ2-1; D might be TRBD2 (7 bases). V lost 11 bases and J 6 bases, leaving 14 bases between the germline ends. Germline loops: CDR1 SGHTA, CDR2 FQGNSA. CDR3 length: 12 amino acids. CDR3 residues: CAGVGGPNEQFF. CDR3 nucleotide sequence: TGTGCCGGTGTGGGGGGGCCCAATGAGCAGTTCTTC.

The chain recombines TRBV27 with TRBJ2-1; 9 bases are a match to TRBD2. The CDR3 length is 16 residues. CDR1 MNHEY and CDR2 SMNVEV come from the germline V gene (reference sequence). V lost 0 bases to trimming and J lost 7 bases; unmatched junction nucleotides: 7. CDR3 bases: TGTGCCAGCAGTTTATCGGCGGGGGGGCCGTGGAATGAGCAGTTCTTC. Protein: CASSLSAGGPWNEQFF.

This chain joins TRBV6-6 and TRBJ1-5; D possibly corresponds to TRBD1 (6 bases). Trimming left V 2 bases short and J 4 bases short, with 12 bases between. The CDR3 is 15 residues long. The V gene's germline CDR1 is MNHNY and CDR2 SVGAGI (reference sequence). CDR3 residues: CASSYGEGGNQPQHF. The CDR3 DNA reads as TGTGCCAGCAGTTACGGGGAGGGGGGAAATCAGCCCCAGCATTTT.

The chain employs TRBV30 and TRBJ2-5, with 9 positions matching TRBD2. The CDR3 is 14 amino acids. With 4 bases clipped from V and 9 bases from J, the junction kept 12 bases outside the gene matches. Germline V CDR1 and CDR2: GTSNPN, SVGIG (reference sequence). CDR3: CAWMAAGGPGAQYF. The CDR3 nucleotides read TGTGCCTGGATGGCAGCGGGAGGCCCAGGGGCCCAGTACTTC. Drawing the rest from reference TRBV30 and TRBJ2-5, the complete variable domain is SQTIHQWPATLVQPVGSPLSLECTVEGTSNPNLYWYRQAAGRGLQLLFYSVGIGQISSEVPQNLSASRPQDRQFILSSKKLLLSDSGFYLCAWMAAGGPGAQYFGPGTRLLVL.

The chain has TRBV25-1 and TRBJ2-7, with D possibly matching TRBD1 (6 bases). The CDR3 length is 14 residues. Per the germline V gene, CDR1 is MGHDK and CDR2 is SYGVNS. Trimming took off 9 bases at V and 3 bases at J, with 18 bases between the two ends. The DNA of the CDR3 is TGTGCCAGAAGGAACAGGGTCCCCAACTACGAGCAGTACTTC. Translated, it gives CARRNRVPNYEQYF.

In this sample, this clone turned up a few times. The chain combines TRBV10-3 with TRBJ2-7, with D possibly matching TRBD2 (5 bases). The CDR3 extends over 14 amino acids. CDR1 is ENHRY, CDR2 SYGVKD, per germline. V lost 1 base, J lost 2 bases, and 9 bases lay in between. The CDR3 DNA follows: TGTGCCATCAGTGAGTTGGGGAGCCCCTACGAGCAGTACTTC. Protein product: CAISELGSPYEQYF.

On this clone: The same CDR3 is also encoded by other DNA sequences in this sample. The chain joins TRBV5-1 to TRBJ2-3; 9 bases match TRBD1. Germline V gene sequence: CDR1 SGHRS, CDR2 YFSETQ. V gave up 3 bases and J gave up 0 bases; unmatched junction bases: 8. The CDR3 runs to 17 residues. The CDR3 nucleotides are TGCGCCAGCAGCTCGCTCGGGACAGGGCCTAGCACAGATACGCAGTATTTT. Translation gives CASSSLGTGPSTDTQYF.